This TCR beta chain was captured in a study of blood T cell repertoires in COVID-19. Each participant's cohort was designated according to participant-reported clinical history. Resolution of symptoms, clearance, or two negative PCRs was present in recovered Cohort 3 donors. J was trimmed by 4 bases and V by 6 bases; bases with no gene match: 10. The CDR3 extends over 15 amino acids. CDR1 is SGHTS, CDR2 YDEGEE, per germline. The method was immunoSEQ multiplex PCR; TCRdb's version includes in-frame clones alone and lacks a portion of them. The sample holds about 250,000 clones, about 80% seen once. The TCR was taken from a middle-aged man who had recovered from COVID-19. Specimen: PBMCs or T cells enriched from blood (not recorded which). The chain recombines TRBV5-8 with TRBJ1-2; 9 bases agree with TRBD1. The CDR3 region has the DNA TGTGCCAGCACCCTTGAGGGACAGGGTACCTATGGCTACACCTTC. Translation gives CASTLEGQGTYGYTF.